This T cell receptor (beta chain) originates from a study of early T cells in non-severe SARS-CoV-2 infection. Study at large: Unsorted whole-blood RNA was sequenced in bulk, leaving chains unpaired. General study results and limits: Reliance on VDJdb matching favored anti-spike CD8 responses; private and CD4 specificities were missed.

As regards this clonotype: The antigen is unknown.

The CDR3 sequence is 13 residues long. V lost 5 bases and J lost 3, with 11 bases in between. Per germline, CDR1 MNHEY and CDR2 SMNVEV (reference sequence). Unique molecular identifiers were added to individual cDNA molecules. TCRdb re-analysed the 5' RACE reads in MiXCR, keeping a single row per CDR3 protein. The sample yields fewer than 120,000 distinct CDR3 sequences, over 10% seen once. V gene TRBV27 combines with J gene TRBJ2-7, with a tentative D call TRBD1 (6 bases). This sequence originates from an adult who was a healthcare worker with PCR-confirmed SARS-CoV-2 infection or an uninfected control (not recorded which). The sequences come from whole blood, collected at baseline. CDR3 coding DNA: TGTGCCAGCAGTGGCCTAGGGGGCTACGAGCAGTACTTC. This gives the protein CASSGLGGYEQYF.